The next 10 T cell receptor beta chains were all read from a single sample in a study of T cells in Graves' hyperthyroidism and ophthalmopathy. Amplified regions were TCR beta CDR3 sequences from RNA transcripts. A first-round RT-PCR of the TCR CDR3 used the HTBI primer set. One entry per CDR3 protein, called by TCRdb with MiXCR from the multiplex PCR reads. This sample has 470,000 or so distinct CDR3 sequences, with 20% found just once. The sequencing input was blood. All receptors come from a man between 18 and 29 years old with Graves' hyperthyroidism.

Many counts were recorded for this clonotype. The gene calls are TRBV28 and TRBJ1-2; D ambiguous. This CDR3 comprises 14 residues. Per germline, CDR1 MDHEN and CDR2 SYDVKM. The V end lost 3 bases, the J end lost 0 bases, and 8 bases lay between the germline ends. CDR3 nucleotides: TGTGCCAGCAGTTTGAGGGTCTCTAACTATGGCTACACCTTC. It is translated as CASSLRVSNYGYTF.

This clonotype was observed at least ten times. A much bigger clone sits one base away, suggesting this may be a read error. This sequence joins TRBV3-1 and TRBJ1-1, with 9 bases matching TRBD1. Germline V gene lookup returns CDR1 LGHDT and CDR2 YNNKEL (reference sequence). CDR3 length: 13 residues. J gave up 3 bases and V 5 bases, and 1 base lay outside the gene matches. The chain's CDR3 is CASSWTGDTEAFF. In DNA, the CDR3 is TGTGCCAGCAGCTGGACAGGGGACACTGAAGCTTTCTTT.

V and J are TRBV6-2 or TRBV6-3 and TRBJ1-1, with 7 bases identical to TRBD1. Trimming at V came to 7 bases and at J to 4 bases, leaving 6 bases not matched to a gene. Germline-derived CDR1 and CDR2 are MNHEY and SVGEGT. The CDR3 spans 13 residues. The CDR3 region has the DNA TGTGCCAGCACCTTTACAGGGGCCACTGAAGCTTTCTTT. As protein: CASTFTGATEAFF.

The chain has TRBV6-1 and TRBJ1-1; TRBD1 matches at 9 bases. Germline CDR1 MNHNS, CDR2 SASEGT. V gave up 10 bases and J gave up 5 bases; unmatched junction bases: 5. The CDR3 extends over 12 amino acids. The CDR3 here is CATQGAWTEAFF. The CDR3 DNA reads as TGTGCCACACAGGGGGCTTGGACTGAAGCTTTCTTT.

The gene calls are TRBV5-1 and TRBJ1-1; D gene ambiguous. The CDR3 consists of 15 residues. The V gene's germline CDR1 is SGHRS and CDR2 YFSETQ. The germline V and J ends were trimmed by 0 bases and 3 bases, with 12 bases remaining between them. CDR3 coding DNA: TGCGCCAGCAGCTTGGGTCAAGGGTTGGACACTGAAGCTTTCTTT. It encodes CASSLGQGLDTEAFF.

In this sample, this clonotype turned up many times. The junction does not match germline at one end; this may be a read error. The chain recombines TRBV12-3 or TRBV12-4 with TRBJ2-5; a weak D match, TRBD2 (7 bases). This CDR3 has 16 amino acids. The CDR3 coding sequence is TGTGCCAGCAGCTTAGGGGGGGGAGGGGATATGGAGACCCAGTACTTC. It yields the protein CASSLGGGGDMETQYF.

This clonotype was seen many times. This chain links TRBV28 with TRBJ2-5, with TRBD2 as a possible D gene (5 bases). CDR3 size: 15 residues. In germline, CDR1 is MDHEN, CDR2 SYDVKM. V gave up 4 bases and J gave up 4 bases, with 16 bases separating them. The CDR3 coding sequence is TGTGCCAGCAGTTCGCCGGGAATGATGTTAGAGACCCAGTACTTC. Residues: CASSSPGMMLETQYF.

This clonotype has only a few counts. One end of the junction does not line up with germline, which may come from a read error. The V call is TRBV2, the J call TRBJ1-5, with D maybe TRBD1 (5 bases). This CDR3 spans 14 amino acids. CDR1 is SNHLY and CDR2 is FYNNEI in the germline V gene. CDR3 in amino acids: CASSDQGRGQPQRF. The CDR3 bases are TGTGCCAGCAGTGATCAGGGTCGGGGTCAGCCCCAGCGTTTT. The variable domain in full, with the rest retrieved from reference TRBV2 and TRBJ1-5, is EPEVTQTPSHQVTQMGQEVILRCVPISNHLYFYWYRQILGQKVEFLVSFYNNEISEKSEIFDDQFSVERPDGSNFTLKIRSTKLEDSAMYFCASSDQGRGQPQRFGDGTRLSIL.

This clonotype has just a few counts. This chain uses TRBV6-5 with TRBJ2-7, with TRBD1 identical over 9 bases. The CDR3 is 17 amino acids. The germline gives CDR1 MNHEY, CDR2 SVGAGI. The ends lost 0 bases at V and 0 bases at J; junction bases unmatched: 6. The CDR3 DNA follows: TGTGCCAGCAGTTACTCGATCGGGACAGGGTTCTCCTACGAGCAGTACTTC. Translated: CASSYSIGTGFSYEQYF.

The chain uses TRBV14 and TRBJ2-2; D is undetermined. CDR1 is SGHDN and CDR2 is FVKESK in the germline V gene. Trimming cost V 0 bases and J 0 bases, with 11 bases left between them. CDR3 length equals 17 residues. CDR3 loop: CASSQDRLASNTGELFF. The CDR3 DNA follows: TGTGCCAGCAGCCAAGATCGGCTGGCATCGAACACCGGGGAGCTGTTTTTT.